These 28 T cell receptor beta chains originate from one sample sequenced in a study of spatial heterogeneity in lung cancer. For these receptors, no antigen is known. Described time point: sample taken at primary tumor resection. Whole-study results and caveats: Tracking of tumor mutation counts was seen in expanded intratumoral alpha and beta TCR counts.

TCRdb called the 5' RACE reads again in MiXCR, with one record for every CDR3 protein. The repertoire has approximately 9,700 distinct CDR3 sequences, under 8.5% of them found once; the top ten carry 19%. The sequencing used lung tumor tissue, collected at surgery. The receptors stem from a male donor with early-stage non-small cell lung cancer.

In its sample, this clonotype was seen many times. The rearrangement links TRBV11-2 to TRBJ2-2; 7 bases line up with TRBD2. This CDR3 is 14 amino acids long. Germline CDR1 reads SGHAT; CDR2 reads FQNNGV. Trimming cost V 4 bases and J 6 bases; bases outside gene matches: 5. This chain's CDR3 is CASSSPGRAGELFF. CDR3 in DNA: TGTGCCAGCAGCTCCCCGGGGAGGGCCGGGGAGCTGTTTTTT.

By share, this clonotype counts as medium-sized. This chain links TRBV11-2 with TRBJ2-1, with D uncertain. Germline loops: CDR1 SGHAT, CDR2 FQNNGV. The length of the CDR3 is 14 residues. The V gene lost 5 bases and the J gene lost 8 bases, with 16 bases spanning the gap. The CDR3 nucleotides are TGTGCCAGCAGCCCGAACTGGGGTGGGGATGAGCAGTTCTTC. The encoded protein is CASSPNWGGDEQFF. Drawing the rest from reference TRBV11-2 and TRBJ2-1, the complete variable domain is EAGVAQSPRYKIIEKRQSVAFWCNPISGHATLYWYQQILGQGPKLLIQFQNNGVVDDSQLPKDRFSAERLKGVDSTLKIQPAKLEDSAVYLCASSPNWGGDEQFFGPGTRLTVL.

This clonotype was seen a few times. The CDR3 sequence is CSAEAQGLETQYF. The CDR3 bases are TGCAGCGCTGAGGCACAGGGGTTAGAGACCCAGTACTTC. The gene calls are TRBV29-1 and TRBJ2-5; 7 bases map to TRBD1. CDR3 length: 13 amino acids. Losses at the gene ends were 7 bases for V and 4 bases for J; bases not matched to a gene: 9. CDR1 is SQVTM, CDR2 ANQGSEA, per germline.

Only a few counts were recorded for this clonotype. The V gene is TRBV20-1, the J gene TRBJ2-1; the D gene could be TRBD1 or TRBD2 (7 bases each). Trimming took off 6 bases at V and 8 bases at J, with 20 bases between the two ends. The germline CDR1 and CDR2 sequences are DFQATT and SNEGSKA (reference sequence). The CDR3 runs to 14 residues. This chain's CDR3 is CSAGSGTDWDEQFF. For the CDR3, the DNA is TGCAGTGCCGGCAGCGGGACAGACTGGGATGAGCAGTTCTTC.

This clonotype appeared a few times. The chain links TRBV13 to TRBJ1-4; 10 bases match TRBD1. With V trimmed by 5 bases and J by 7 bases, 7 bases remained unmatched. CDR1 is PRHDT and CDR2 is FYEKMQ in the germline V gene (reference sequence). This CDR3 is built from 15 residues. The CDR3: CASSPRTGGGEKLFF. CDR3 DNA: TGTGCCAGCAGCCCACGGACAGGGGGAGGTGAAAAACTGTTTTTT.

In its sample, this clonotype ranks as medium-sized. The chain carries TRBV7-2 and TRBJ2-3; 7 bases line up with TRBD1. The germline V gene has CDR1 SGHTA and CDR2 FQGNSA. With 2 bases clipped from V and 4 bases from J, the junction kept 3 bases outside the gene matches. The CDR3 consists of 14 residues. Here the CDR3 reads CASSLFQGADTQYF. The CDR3 bases are TGTGCCAGCAGCTTATTTCAGGGGGCAGATACGCAGTATTTT.

By its share, this clonotype is medium-sized. The chain joins TRBV4-1 to TRBJ2-4; D perhaps matches TRBD2 (6 bases). This CDR3 region has 16 residues. V was trimmed by 1 base and J by 7 bases, leaving 17 bases between them. Per the germline V gene, CDR1 is MGHRA and CDR2 is YSYEKL. CDR3 loop: CASSQVVHGAGNIQYF. DNA of the CDR3: TGCGCCAGCAGCCAAGTGGTACACGGCGCGGGGAACATTCAGTACTTC.

In its sample, this clonotype was seen many times. V gene TRBV9 combines with J gene TRBJ2-1, with TRBD2 as a possible D gene (5 bases). The CDR3 totals 15 residues. V was clipped by 2 bases and J by 2 bases, with 11 bases between them. Germline lookup yields CDR1 SGDLS and CDR2 YYNGEE. In DNA form, the CDR3 reads TGTGCCAGCAGCGTCAGCGGTGACACCTACAATGAGCAGTTCTTC. It encodes CASSVSGDTYNEQFF.

This clonotype occurred a few times. At one end, the junction sequence differs from germline, possibly due to a read error. The chain joins TRBV3-1 to TRBJ2-4; 9 nucleotides align to TRBD2. The CDR3 totals 12 residues. Germline assignment: CDR1 LGHDT and CDR2 YNNKEL (reference sequence). The CDR3 region has the DNA TGTGCCAGCAGCCAAGGGGGACTAGCTCCCGACTTC. Its translation: CASSQGGLAPDF.

This clonotype is labeled medium-sized. V and J are TRBV10-3 and TRBJ2-1; a weak D match, TRBD2 (5 bases). The V gene's germline CDR1 is ENHRY and CDR2 SYGVKD. The length of the CDR3 is 16 residues. Trimming took off 3 bases at V and 0 bases at J, with 12 bases between the two ends. The CDR3 is CAISDKVGSSYNEQFF. Written as DNA, the CDR3 is TGTGCCATCAGTGATAAAGTAGGGAGCTCCTACAATGAGCAGTTCTTC.

The V call is TRBV7-9, the J call TRBJ1-2; perhaps TRBD1 as D (6 bases). This CDR3 is 14 amino acids long. Trimming stripped 1 base from V and 7 bases from J, with 13 bases between. Germline lookup yields CDR1 SEHNR and CDR2 FQNEAQ (reference sequence). The CDR3 loop is CASSLVRGRSGYTF. The CDR3 nucleotides are TGTGCCAGCAGCTTAGTCAGGGGAAGGAGTGGCTACACCTTC. The variable domain in full, with the rest retrieved from reference TRBV7-9 and TRBJ1-2, is DTGVSQNPRHKITKRGQNVTFRCDPISEHNRLYWYRQTLGQGPEFLTYFQNEAQLEKSRLLSDRFSAERPKGSFSTLEIQRTEQGDSAMYLCASSLVRGRSGYTFGSGTRLTVV.

This clonotype was counted ten times or more. The chain couples TRBV7-2 to TRBJ2-1; 12 bases map to TRBD2. The length of the CDR3 is 15 residues. Germline V gene data show CDR1 as SGHTA and CDR2 as FQGNSA. The V gene end was trimmed by 1 base and the J gene end by 9 bases; junction bases not matched to a gene: 4. The CDR3 region has the DNA TGTGCCAGCAGCTTAGTGCTAGCGGGGGGGCTTGAGCAGTTCTTC. Protein product: CASSLVLAGGLEQFF.

This clonotype counts as medium-sized. The gene calls are TRBV11-2 and TRBJ2-1; D is ambiguous. Per the germline V gene, CDR1 is SGHAT and CDR2 is FQNNGV. Deletions cut 5 bases from V and 8 bases from J, with 4 bases between. This CDR3 is built from 10 residues. The CDR3: CASSGHEQFF. The DNA for the CDR3 is TGTGCCAGCAGCGGCCATGAGCAGTTCTTC.

This clonotype was detected a few times. The V gene is TRBV7-2, the J gene TRBJ2-3, with D perhaps matching TRBD1 (5 bases). Trimming cost V 6 bases and J 2 bases, with 12 bases left between them. This CDR3 is built from 14 residues. CDR1 is SGHTA, CDR2 FQGNSA, per germline. The CDR3 reads CASRGQGYTDTQYF. DNA for the CDR3: TGTGCCAGCAGGGGTCAGGGTTACACAGATACGCAGTATTTT.

This clonotype has only a few counts. This chain uses TRBV12-3 or TRBV12-4 with TRBJ1-1, with D uncertain. The CDR3 is made up of 13 amino acids. Trimming removed 3 bases at V and 5 bases at J, with 10 bases between. This chain's CDR3 is CASSFSKGTEAFF. DNA of the CDR3: TGTGCCAGCAGTTTTTCCAAAGGGACTGAAGCTTTCTTT.

This clonotype was observed a handful of times. This chain joins TRBV2 and TRBJ2-4; 12 positions agree with TRBD2. Germline assignment: CDR1 SNHLY and CDR2 FYNNEI. CDR3 length equals 14 residues. J lost 9 bases, V lost 5 bases, and 5 bases had no gene match. CDR3 bases: TGTGCCAGCAGTCCACTAGCGGGAGGTAGCATTCAGTACTTC. Translation gives CASSPLAGGSIQYF. Supplemented by reference TRBV2 and TRBJ2-4, the full variable domain reads EPEVTQTPSHQVTQMGQEVILRCVPISNHLYFYWYRQILGQKVEFLVSFYNNEISEKSEIFDDQFSVERPDGSNFTLKIRSTKLEDSAMYFCASSPLAGGSIQYFGAGTRLSVL.

This clonotype was seen at least ten times. J is TRBJ2-1 and V is TRBV20-1, with a possible D match to TRBD2 (5 bases). The CDR3 loop spans 14 amino acids. Germline-derived CDR1 and CDR2 are DFQATT and SNEGSKA (reference sequence). V lost 8 bases, J lost 3 bases, and 17 bases lay in between. For the CDR3, the DNA is TGCAGTTTTAGCGCCGGAGCTTACTACAATGAGCAGTTCTTC. The encoded protein is CSFSAGAYYNEQFF.

In this sample, this clonotype turned up many times. The J gene is TRBJ2-1, the V gene TRBV24-1, with a possible D match to TRBD1 (6 bases). Trimming took off 0 bases at V and 5 bases at J, with 13 bases between the two ends. This CDR3 contains 16 residues. Per the germline V gene, CDR1 is KGHDR and CDR2 is SFDVKD. The CDR3 sequence is CATSDLPGHLNNEQFF. The CDR3 DNA sequence: TGTGCCACCAGTGATTTGCCGGGACACCTAAACAATGAGCAGTTCTTC.

The table lists this clonotype with many counts. Here the CDR3 DNA reads TGTGCCAGCAGCCTCCAGGGAAATAGAGGCTACACCTTC. Encoded protein: CASSLQGNRGYTF. The chain uses TRBV11-2 and TRBJ1-2; maybe TRBD1 (5 bases). V was trimmed by 5 bases and J by 8 bases, leaving 15 bases between them. Germline values: CDR1 SGHAT, CDR2 FQNNGV. CDR3 size: 13 residues. The whole variable domain, filled in from reference TRBV11-2 and TRBJ1-2, reads EAGVAQSPRYKIIEKRQSVAFWCNPISGHATLYWYQQILGQGPKLLIQFQNNGVVDDSQLPKDRFSAERLKGVDSTLKIQPAKLEDSAVYLCASSLQGNRGYTFGSGTRLTVV.

This clonotype appeared many times. CDR3 in amino acids: CASSPRQGASYEQYF. CDR3 DNA: TGTGCCAGCAGCCCCCGACAGGGGGCCAGCTACGAGCAGTACTTC. The chain has TRBV7-9 and TRBJ2-7, with 10 bases lining up with TRBD1. The CDR3 is 15 amino acids. CDR1 SEHNR and CDR2 FQNEAQ come from the germline V gene (reference sequence). V lost 5 bases, J lost 3 bases, and 7 bases stayed unmatched.

There are many counts of this clonotype. The V and J genes are TRBV20-1 and TRBJ2-5; D ambiguous. The CDR3 totals 11 residues. Trimming stripped 7 bases from V and 4 bases from J, with 10 bases between. Looked up from germline, CDR1 is DFQATT and CDR2 is SNEGSKA (reference sequence). The CDR3 sequence: CSVGNRETQYF. For the CDR3, the DNA is TGCAGTGTAGGGAACCGAGAGACCCAGTACTTC.

In its sample, this clonotype is large (0.1 to 1%). The J gene is TRBJ2-7, the V gene TRBV4-1; D could derive from TRBD1 or TRBD2 (5 bases each). Per germline, CDR1 MGHRA and CDR2 YSYEKL. CDR3 length equals 10 residues. V lost 5 bases, J lost 7 bases, and 6 bases lay in between. The CDR3 spells CASSGTEQYF. The CDR3 DNA reads as TGCGCCAGCAGCGGGACGGAGCAGTACTTC.

In its sample, this clonotype ranks as medium-sized. The V gene is TRBV7-3, the J gene TRBJ1-3; D gene uncertain. This CDR3 has 14 amino acids. In germline, CDR1 is SGHTA, CDR2 FQGTGA. The V gene lost 5 bases and the J gene lost 5 bases, with 13 bases spanning the gap. This chain's CDR3 is CASSPEAGRNTIYF. In DNA form, the CDR3 reads TGTGCCAGCAGCCCCGAGGCCGGTAGAAACACCATATATTTT. Full variable domain (rest looked up from reference TRBV7-3 and TRBJ1-3): GAGVSQTPSNKVTEKGKYVELRCDPISGHTALYWYRQSLGQGPEFLIYFQGTGAADDSGLPNDRFFAVRPEGSVSTLKIQRTERGDSAVYLCASSPEAGRNTIYFGEGSWLTVV.

This clonotype is termed medium-sized (0.01 to 0.1%). J is TRBJ1-2 and V is TRBV7-2, with 10 bases that match TRBD1. Looked up from germline, CDR1 is SGHTA and CDR2 is FQGNSA. V dropped 5 bases and J dropped 5; count of bases not matched to a gene: 14. This CDR3 is built from 17 residues. CDR3 sequence: CASSPTSGQGTAYGYTF. The CDR3 DNA is TGTGCCAGCAGCCCCACATCGGGACAGGGGACCGCATATGGCTACACCTTC.

This clonotype appeared a few times. The rearrangement links TRBV5-6 to TRBJ2-1, with 13 bases identical to TRBD2. Germline V gene lookup returns CDR1 SGHDT and CDR2 YYEEEE. Unmatched junction bases numbered 8, after V lost 4 bases and J lost 1 base. The CDR3 consists of 18 residues. The CDR3 DNA is TGTGCCAGCAGCCTAGGACTAGCGGGGGCCCAGTCCTACAATGAGCAGTTCTTC. This gives the protein CASSLGLAGAQSYNEQFF.

By share, this clonotype ranks as medium-sized. The rearrangement joins TRBV20-1 to TRBJ1-2, with 11 bases lining up with TRBD1. V shed 5 bases and J 5 bases; nucleotides not matched to a gene: 7. The CDR3 has 14 amino acids. Germline V gives CDR1 DFQATT, CDR2 SNEGSKA (reference sequence). CDR3 sequence reads: CSAPRDRGGYGYTF. As DNA, the CDR3 is TGCAGTGCTCCCCGGGACAGGGGGGGATATGGCTACACCTTC.

A few counts support this clonotype. The chain has TRBV3-1 and TRBJ1-2; D call uncertain. The germline CDR1 and CDR2 sequences are LGHDT and YNNKEL (reference sequence). The CDR3 has 12 residues. V lost 5 bases and J 2 bases, leaving 6 bases between the germline ends. CDR3 residues: CASSSINYGYTF. The CDR3 DNA reads TGTGCCAGCAGCAGTATCAACTATGGCTACACCTTC.

The chain joins TRBV29-1 to TRBJ2-7; D is unclear. Germline V lookup: CDR1 SQVTM, CDR2 ANQGSEA. The V gene lost 7 bases and the J gene lost 4 bases, with 14 bases spanning the gap. This CDR3 has 12 amino acids. CDR3 in amino acids: CSGGSTLYEQYF. Written as DNA, the CDR3 is TGCAGCGGGGGTTCGACTTTGTACGAGCAGTACTTC.